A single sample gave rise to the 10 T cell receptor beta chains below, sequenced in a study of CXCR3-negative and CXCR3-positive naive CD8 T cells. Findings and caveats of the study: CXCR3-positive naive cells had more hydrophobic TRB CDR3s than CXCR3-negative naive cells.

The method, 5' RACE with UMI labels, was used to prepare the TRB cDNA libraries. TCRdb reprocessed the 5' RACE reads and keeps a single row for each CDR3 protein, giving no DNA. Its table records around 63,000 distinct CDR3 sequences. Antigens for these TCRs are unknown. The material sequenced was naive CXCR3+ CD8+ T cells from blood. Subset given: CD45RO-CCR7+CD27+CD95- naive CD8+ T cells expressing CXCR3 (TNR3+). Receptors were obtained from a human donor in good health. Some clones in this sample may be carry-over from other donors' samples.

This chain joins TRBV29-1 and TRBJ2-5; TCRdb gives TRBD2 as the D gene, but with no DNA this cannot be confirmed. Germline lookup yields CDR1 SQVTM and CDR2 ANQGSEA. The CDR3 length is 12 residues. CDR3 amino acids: CSALRGEETQYF.

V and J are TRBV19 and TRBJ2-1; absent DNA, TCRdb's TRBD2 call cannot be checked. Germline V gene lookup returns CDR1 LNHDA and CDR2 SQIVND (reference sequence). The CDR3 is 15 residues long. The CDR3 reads CASSILAGTYNEQFF.

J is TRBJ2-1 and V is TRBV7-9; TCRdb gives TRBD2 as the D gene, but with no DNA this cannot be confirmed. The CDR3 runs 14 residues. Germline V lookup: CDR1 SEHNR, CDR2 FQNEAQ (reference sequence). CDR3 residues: CAGRGLAKYNEQFF.

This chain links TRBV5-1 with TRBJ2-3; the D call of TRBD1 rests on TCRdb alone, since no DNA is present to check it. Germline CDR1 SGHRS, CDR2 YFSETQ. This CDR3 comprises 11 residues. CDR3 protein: CASKGADTQYF.

CDR3: CASSLVSSGGYNEQFF. The V and J genes are TRBV7-2 and TRBJ2-1; TCRdb gives TRBD2 as the D gene, but with no DNA this cannot be confirmed. The CDR3 totals 16 residues. Germline CDR1 reads SGHTA; CDR2 reads FQGNSA.

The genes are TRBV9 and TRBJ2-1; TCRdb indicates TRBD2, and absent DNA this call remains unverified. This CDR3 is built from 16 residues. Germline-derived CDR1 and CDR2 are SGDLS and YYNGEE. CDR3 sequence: CASSPPTREGYNEQFF.

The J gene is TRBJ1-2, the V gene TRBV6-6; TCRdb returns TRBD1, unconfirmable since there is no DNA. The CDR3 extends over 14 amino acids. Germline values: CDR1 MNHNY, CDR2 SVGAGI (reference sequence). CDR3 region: CASTTPEAGRGYTF.

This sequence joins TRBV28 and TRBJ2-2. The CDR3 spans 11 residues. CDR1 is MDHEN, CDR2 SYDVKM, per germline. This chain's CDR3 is CASRVTGELFF.

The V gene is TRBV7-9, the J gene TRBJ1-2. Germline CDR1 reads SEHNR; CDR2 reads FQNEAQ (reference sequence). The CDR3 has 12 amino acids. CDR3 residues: CASRWGDYGYTF.

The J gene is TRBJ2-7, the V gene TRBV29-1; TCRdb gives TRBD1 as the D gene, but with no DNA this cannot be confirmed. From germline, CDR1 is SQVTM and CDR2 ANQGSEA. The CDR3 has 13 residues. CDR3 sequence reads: CSVDGGAPGEQYF.